This T cell receptor (beta chain) appears in the sequencing data of a study of Ad26.COV2.S vaccination and SARS-CoV-2 variants. As for the study in general: This donor came from the COV1001 trial of Ad26.COV2.S. Study findings and constraints: Assessments of TCR breadth and depth may have underestimated the total T cell responses.

Noted treatment: 15 to 20 received Ad26.COV2.S at low or high dose, single or two shots; roughly 5 received placebo; per-sample allocation not given. Sampling was performed 63 days after the first vaccine or placebo injection. A Boston adult aged 18-55 years was the donor. As concerns this clone: Its antigen is unknown.

Assay used: immunoSEQ multiplex PCR; TCRdb lists only in-frame clones, some missing. The sample includes 300,000 to 400,000 clones, about 86% of them seen just once. The CDR3 has 15 amino acids. Unmatched junction bases numbered 7, after V lost 4 bases and J lost 3 bases. Germline CDR1 LGHDT, CDR2 YNNKEL (reference sequence). This sequence was found in a person aged 18-60 years who received the Ad26.COV2.S COVID-19 vaccine or a placebo. The material was peripheral blood, obtained in a trial of Ad26.COV2.S vaccine versus placebo. The chain is built from TRBV3-1 (or the pseudogene TRBV3-2) and TRBJ1-1, with 8 bases identical to TRBD1. This chain's CDR3 is CASSPRDRRDTEAFF. In nucleotides, the CDR3 is TGTGCCAGCAGCCCCCGGGACAGGCGTGACACTGAAGCTTTCTTT.